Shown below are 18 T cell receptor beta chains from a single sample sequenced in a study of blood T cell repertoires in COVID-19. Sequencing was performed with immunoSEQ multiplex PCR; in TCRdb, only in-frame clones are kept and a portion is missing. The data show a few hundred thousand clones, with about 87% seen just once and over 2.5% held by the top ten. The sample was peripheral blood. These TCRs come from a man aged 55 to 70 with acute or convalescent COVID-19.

DNA for the CDR3: TGTGCCAGCAGCCCCGATTCCGGCGGCTATGGCTACACCTTC. Translating gives CASSPDSGGYGYTF. The gene calls are TRBV7-8 and TRBJ1-2; D remains unclear. Germline CDR1 and CDR2: SGHVS and FQNEAQ. The CDR3 runs to 14 residues. The ends were cut back, 5 bases at V and 4 bases at J, with 14 bases in the middle.

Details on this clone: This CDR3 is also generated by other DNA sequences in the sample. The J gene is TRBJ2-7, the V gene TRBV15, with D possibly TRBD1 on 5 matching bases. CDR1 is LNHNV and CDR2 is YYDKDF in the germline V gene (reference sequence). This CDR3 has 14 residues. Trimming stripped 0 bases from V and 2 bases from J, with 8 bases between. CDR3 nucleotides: TGTGCCACCAGCAGAGATAGGGGAACCTACGAGCAGTACTTC. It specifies CATSRDRGTYEQYF.

CDR3 protein: CASSHGNRGSQPQHF. The CDR3 coding sequence is TGTGCCAGCAGCCACGGAAACAGGGGCAGTCAGCCCCAGCATTTT. The rearrangement links TRBV3-1 (or the pseudogene TRBV3-2) to TRBJ1-5, with 7 bases identical to TRBD1. V dropped 3 bases and J dropped 6; count of bases not matched to a gene: 8. Germline assignment: CDR1 LGHDT and CDR2 YNNKEL (reference sequence). This CDR3 region has 15 residues.

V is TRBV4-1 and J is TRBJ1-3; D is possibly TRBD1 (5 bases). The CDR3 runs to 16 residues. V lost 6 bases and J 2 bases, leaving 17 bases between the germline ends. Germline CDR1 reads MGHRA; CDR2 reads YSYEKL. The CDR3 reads CASRPTLGGTGNTIYF. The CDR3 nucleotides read TGCGCCAGCAGACCGACTTTGGGGGGAACTGGAAACACCATATATTTT.

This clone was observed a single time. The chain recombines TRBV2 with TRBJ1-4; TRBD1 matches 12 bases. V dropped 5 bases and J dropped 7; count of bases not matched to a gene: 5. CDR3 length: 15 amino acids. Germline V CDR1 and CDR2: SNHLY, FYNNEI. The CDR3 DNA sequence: TGTGCCAGCAGTCGATGGGGACAGGGGGCTGAAAAACTGTTTTTT. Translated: CASSRWGQGAEKLFF.

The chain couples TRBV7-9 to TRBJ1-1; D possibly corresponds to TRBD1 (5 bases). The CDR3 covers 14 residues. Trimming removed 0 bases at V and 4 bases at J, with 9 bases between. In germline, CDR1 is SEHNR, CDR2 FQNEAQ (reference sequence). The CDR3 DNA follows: TGTGCCAGCAGCTTAGCGCTGACAGTCACTGAAGCTTTCTTT. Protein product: CASSLALTVTEAFF.

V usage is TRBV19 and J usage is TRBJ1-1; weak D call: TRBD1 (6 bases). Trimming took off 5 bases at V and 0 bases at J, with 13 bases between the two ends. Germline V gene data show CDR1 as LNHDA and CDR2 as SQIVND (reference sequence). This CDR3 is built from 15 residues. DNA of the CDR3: TGTGCCAGTAGTCAGCGACAGGCCATGAACACTGAAGCTTTCTTT. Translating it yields CASSQRQAMNTEAFF.

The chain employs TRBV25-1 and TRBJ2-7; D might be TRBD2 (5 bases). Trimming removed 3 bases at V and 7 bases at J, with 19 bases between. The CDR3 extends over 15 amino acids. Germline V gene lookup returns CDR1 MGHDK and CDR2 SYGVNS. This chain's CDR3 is CASSDSGIKTGEQYF. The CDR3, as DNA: TGTGCCAGCAGTGATTCCGGGATAAAAACCGGGGAGCAGTACTTC.

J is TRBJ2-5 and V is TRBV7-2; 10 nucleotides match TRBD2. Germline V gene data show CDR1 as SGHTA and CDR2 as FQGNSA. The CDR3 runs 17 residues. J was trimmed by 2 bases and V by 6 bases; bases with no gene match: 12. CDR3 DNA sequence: TGTGCCAGCAGTCGACTAGCGGGCGGGAGCCTTCAAGAGACCCAGTACTTC. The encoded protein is CASSRLAGGSLQETQYF.

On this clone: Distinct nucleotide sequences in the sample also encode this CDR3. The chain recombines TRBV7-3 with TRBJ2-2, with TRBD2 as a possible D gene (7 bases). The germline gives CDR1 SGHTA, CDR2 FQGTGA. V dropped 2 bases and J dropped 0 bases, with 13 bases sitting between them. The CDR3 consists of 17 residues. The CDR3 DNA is TGTGCCAGCAGCTTACTTGCGGGGGCCGCGAACACCGGGGAGCTGTTTTTT. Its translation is CASSLLAGAANTGELFF.

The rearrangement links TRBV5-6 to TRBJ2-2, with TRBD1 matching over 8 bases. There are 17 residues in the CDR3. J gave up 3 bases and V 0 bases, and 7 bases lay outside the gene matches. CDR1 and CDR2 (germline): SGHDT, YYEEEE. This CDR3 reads CASSLGGQGADTGELFF. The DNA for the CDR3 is TGTGCCAGCAGCTTGGGTGGGCAGGGGGCCGACACCGGGGAGCTGTTTTTT.

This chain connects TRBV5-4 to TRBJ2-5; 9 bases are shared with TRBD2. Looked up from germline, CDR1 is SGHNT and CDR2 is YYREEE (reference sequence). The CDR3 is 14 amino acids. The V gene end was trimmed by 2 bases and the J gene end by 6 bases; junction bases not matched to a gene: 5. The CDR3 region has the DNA TGTGCCAGCAGCTTAGCGGGGGGTCCAAAGACCCAGTACTTC. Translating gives CASSLAGGPKTQYF.

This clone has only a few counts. The CDR3 nucleotides read TGTGCCAGCAGCTTAGAGGGGGATCGGAGTTCACCCCTCCACTTT. As protein: CASSLEGDRSSPLHF. The chain carries TRBV7-2 and TRBJ1-6, with D possibly TRBD1 on 6 matching bases. The germline V gene encodes CDR1 SGHTA and CDR2 FQGNSA. Trimming took 1 base from V and 9 from J, leaving 13 bases between them. This CDR3 region has 15 residues.

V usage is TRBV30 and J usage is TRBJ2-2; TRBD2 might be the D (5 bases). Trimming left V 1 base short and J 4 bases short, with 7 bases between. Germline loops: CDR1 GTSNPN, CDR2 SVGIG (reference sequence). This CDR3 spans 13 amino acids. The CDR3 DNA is TGTGCCTGGAGTGGCGGACTCACCGGGGAGCTGTTTTTT. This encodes CAWSGGLTGELFF.

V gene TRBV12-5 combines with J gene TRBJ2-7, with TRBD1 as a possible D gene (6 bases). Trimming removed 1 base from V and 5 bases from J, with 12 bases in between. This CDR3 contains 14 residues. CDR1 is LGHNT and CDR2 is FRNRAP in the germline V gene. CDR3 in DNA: TGTGCTAGTGGTTTGGCCTCCACAGGGAACGAGCAGTACTTC. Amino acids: CASGLASTGNEQYF.

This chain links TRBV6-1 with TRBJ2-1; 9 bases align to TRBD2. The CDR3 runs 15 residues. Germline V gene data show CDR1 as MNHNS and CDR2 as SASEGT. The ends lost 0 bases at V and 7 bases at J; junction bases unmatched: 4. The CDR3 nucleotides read TGTGCCAGCAGTGAAGCTAGCGGGGGCCGAAATGAGCAGTTCTTC. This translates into CASSEASGGRNEQFF.

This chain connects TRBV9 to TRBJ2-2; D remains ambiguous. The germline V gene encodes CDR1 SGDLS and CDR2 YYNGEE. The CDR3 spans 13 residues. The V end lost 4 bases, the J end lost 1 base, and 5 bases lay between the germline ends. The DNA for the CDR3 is TGTGCCAGCAGCCCACAGAACACCGGGGAGCTGTTTTTT. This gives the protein CASSPQNTGELFF.

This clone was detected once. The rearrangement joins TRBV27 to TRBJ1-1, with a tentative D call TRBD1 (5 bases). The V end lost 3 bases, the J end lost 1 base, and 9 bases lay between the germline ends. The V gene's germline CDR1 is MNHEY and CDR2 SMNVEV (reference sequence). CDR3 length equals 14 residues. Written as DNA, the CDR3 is TGTGCCAGCAGTTTGGGGCACCCGAACACTGAAGCTTTCTTT. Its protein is CASSLGHPNTEAFF.